This paragraph reports one T cell receptor (beta chain). Its antigen is still unknown. No much larger clonotype is one base removed from it; base qualities were not supplied. The CDR3 regions of human TCRbeta chains were analyzed by immunosequencing. In the paper's pipeline: Repertoire TCRs were checked for matches against a reference library of SARS-CoV-2-specific TCRs that had been generated using the MIRA antigen-specificity platform. Breadth was defined as the fraction of unique TCRs that were SARS-CoV-2-associated, and depth was defined as the fraction of total T cells that were SARS-CoV-2-associated. Using the MIRA data, every spike-specific TCR was mapped to the spike region that the TCR reacted to and assigned to either a CD4 or a CD8 class. Log10-transformed breadth and depth values were compared by one-way ANOVA with Sidak's multiple comparisons tests. TCRdb stores this immuneACCESS table with in-frame sequences only. Part of the clones is absent; in the studies checked, under half of the shortfall reflects unresolved V genes, and no reason is known for the rest. The V and J calls and clone size come from that table; D and trimming were worked out from the DNA. This sample comprises over 150,000 clones, roughly nine tenths of them detected only once. Of the sample, approximately 17% is held by the ten largest clones.

The data belong to a study of T cell responses to AZD1222 COVID-19 vaccine listed by TCRdb under 2021. General notes on the study: AZD1222 recipients with second doses at about 4 weeks or about 12 weeks were pooled, because spike-specific TCR depth and breadth did not differ between schedules. TCR sequencing covered roughly 230 trial participants: approximately 200 given two doses of AZD1222 and 26 given two doses of MenACWY control vaccine. Enrollment into the trials was organized by age into subgroups of 18-55, 56-69 and 70-plus years, and those subgroups contained about 160, 30 and 59 TCR-sequenced participants, respectively. Study-wide conclusions, independent of this receptor: Because no day 14 peak-response samples were available, repertoires were characterized only after the peak T cell response. The 56-69-year group was small, and its depth increase did not reach significance, likely because of low power. Conclusions about previously exposed vaccinees were limited because only five to seven AZD1222 recipients were SARS-CoV-2 seropositive at baseline. After two AZD1222 doses, both the breadth and the depth of spike-specific TCRs were significantly higher than at day 0 and than in MenACWY recipients. Reportedly, almost half of the unique spike-specific TCRs recognized epitopes lying outside the regions that are mutated in the B.1.351 and B.1.1.7 variants. Participants were mostly white British, with more females than males. The authors suggested clonal diversity may have been underestimated. Vaccine-associated CD4 TCRs spanned the whole spike protein, with dominant responses in regions 160-218 and 743-854.

The time point label here, explained by the study, means: baseline before first vaccination. Vaccinee samples were obtained from the UK trials COV001 and COV002, which included a single-blind randomized controlled phase 2/3 trial of AZD1222 (ChAdOx1 nCoV-19) in healthy adults. Trial participant PBMC samples were collected at day 0 and day 28 after the second dose for TCRbeta chain sequencing. The sequencing here drew on peripheral blood, taken on day 0 of AZD1222 vaccination. This sequence originates from an adult in good health.

The CDR3 corresponds to CASMNYEQYF. The nucleotides read TGTGCCAGCATGAACTACGAGCAGTACTTC. The chain is assembled from TRBV2 and TRBJ2-7, with no D gene named confidently. The CDR3 has 10 amino acids, counting the end cysteine and phenylalanine. Of the read, only the CDR3 DNA is kept; its 30 bases are in frame from base 1. V loses 7 bases of germline sequence and J loses 3 bases, and the interval between the two ends is 4 bases. Based on the germline V gene, the CDR1 and CDR2 sequences are SNHLY and FYNNEI.